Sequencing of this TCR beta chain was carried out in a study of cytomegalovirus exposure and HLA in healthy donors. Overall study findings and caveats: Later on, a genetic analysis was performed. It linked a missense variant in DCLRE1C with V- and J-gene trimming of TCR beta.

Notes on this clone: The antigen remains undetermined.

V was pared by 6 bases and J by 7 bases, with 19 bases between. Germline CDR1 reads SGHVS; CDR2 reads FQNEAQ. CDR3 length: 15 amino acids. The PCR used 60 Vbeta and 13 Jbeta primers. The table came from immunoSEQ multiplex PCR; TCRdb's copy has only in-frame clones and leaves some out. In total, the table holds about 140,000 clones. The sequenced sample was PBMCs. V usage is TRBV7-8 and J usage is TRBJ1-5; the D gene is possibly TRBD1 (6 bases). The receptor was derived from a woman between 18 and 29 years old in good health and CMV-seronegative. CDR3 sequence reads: CASSPVPGHSQPQHF. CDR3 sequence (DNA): TGTGCCAGCAGTCCTGTCCCGGGACATAGCCAGCCCCAGCATTTT.